The text below deals with one T cell receptor (beta chain). The target antigen is unknown. This specimen comes from a study of siplizumab effects on memory and regulatory T cells. General observations from the study: Unstimulated subset assignment was obtained for only a minor fraction of alloreactive clones.

The assay was immunoSEQ multiplex PCR, and TCRdb's table has in-frame clones only and misses some. The data contain more than 45,000 clones, 85% to 95% of them singletons. V was shortened by 4 bases and J by 7 bases, with 9 bases between the two germline ends. This CDR3 is 13 amino acids long. Germline V gives CDR1 SGHRS, CDR2 YFSETQ. The gene calls are TRBV5-1 and TRBJ1-6; D is undetermined. Sequencing was carried out using CD8+ T cells sorted from blood. The TCR was taken from a human donor in good health. CDR3 region: CASSTGPNSPLHF. The CDR3 DNA sequence: TGCGCCAGCAGCACTGGACCGAATTCACCCCTCCACTTT.